The present entry profiles one T cell receptor beta chain with its context. Generated by immunoSEQ multiplex PCR, the TCRdb table keeps only in-frame clones and is missing some. The sample carries just over 350,000 clones, 75% to 90% recorded once. The data belong to a study of blood T cell repertoires in COVID-19. Germline V gene lookup returns CDR1 MDHEN and CDR2 SYDVKM. The trim removed 11 bases at V and 1 base at J, leaving 7 bases unmatched. This CDR3 region has 14 residues. The chain links TRBV28 to TRBJ1-1; 10 nucleotides match TRBD1. Sequenced sample: peripheral blood. The sequence was collected from a woman aged 55-69 years with COVID-19, enrolled during active disease. CDR3 nucleotides: TGTGCCGCATGGACAGGGGGGACGAACACTGAAGCTTTCTTT. This sequence encodes CAAWTGGTNTEAFF.